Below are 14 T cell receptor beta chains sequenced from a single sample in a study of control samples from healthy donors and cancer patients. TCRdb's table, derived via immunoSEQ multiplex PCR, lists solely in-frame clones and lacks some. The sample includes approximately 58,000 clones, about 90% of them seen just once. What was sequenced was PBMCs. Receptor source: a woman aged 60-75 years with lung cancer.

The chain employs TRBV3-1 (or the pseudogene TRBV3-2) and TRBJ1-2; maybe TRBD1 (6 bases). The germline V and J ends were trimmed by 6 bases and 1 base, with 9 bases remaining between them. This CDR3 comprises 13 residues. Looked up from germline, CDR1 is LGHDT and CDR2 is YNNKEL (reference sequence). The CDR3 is CASSPDSNYGYTF. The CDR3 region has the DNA TGTGCCAGCAGTCCGGACAGTAACTATGGCTACACCTTC.

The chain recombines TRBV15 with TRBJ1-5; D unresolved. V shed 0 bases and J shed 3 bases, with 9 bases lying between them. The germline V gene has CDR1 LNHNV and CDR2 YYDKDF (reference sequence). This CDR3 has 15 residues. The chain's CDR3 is CATSRDKGYNQPQHF. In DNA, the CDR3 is TGTGCCACCAGCAGAGATAAAGGATACAATCAGCCCCAGCATTTT.

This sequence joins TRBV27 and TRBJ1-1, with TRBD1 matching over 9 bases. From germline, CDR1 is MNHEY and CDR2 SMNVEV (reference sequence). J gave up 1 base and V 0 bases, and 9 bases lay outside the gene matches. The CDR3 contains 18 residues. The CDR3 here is CASSLSIGQGFTNTEAFF. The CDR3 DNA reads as TGTGCCAGCAGTTTATCGATTGGACAGGGGTTTACGAACACTGAAGCTTTCTTT.

CDR3 nucleotides: TGTGCCAGCGGGCGGGGGGTCTACGAGCAGTACTTC. It translates to CASGRGVYEQYF. The chain has TRBV14 and TRBJ2-7, with TRBD2 matching over 8 bases. Germline assignment: CDR1 SGHDN and CDR2 FVKESK. CDR3 length equals 12 residues. The J segment lost 3 bases and the V segment lost 8 bases, leaving 3 bases of the junction unmatched.

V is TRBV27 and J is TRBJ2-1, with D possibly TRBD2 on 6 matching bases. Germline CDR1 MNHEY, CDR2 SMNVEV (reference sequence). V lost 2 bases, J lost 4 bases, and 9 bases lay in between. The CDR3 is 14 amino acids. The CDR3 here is CASSLAGPYNEQFF. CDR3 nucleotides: TGTGCCAGCAGTTTAGCGGGACCTTACAATGAGCAGTTCTTC.

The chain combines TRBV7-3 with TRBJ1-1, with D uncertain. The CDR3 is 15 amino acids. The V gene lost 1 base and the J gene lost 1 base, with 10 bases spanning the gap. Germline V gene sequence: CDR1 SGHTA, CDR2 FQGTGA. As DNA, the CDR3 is TGTGCCAGCAGCTTAAATCCCAGGCCGAACACTGAAGCTTTCTTT. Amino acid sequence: CASSLNPRPNTEAFF.

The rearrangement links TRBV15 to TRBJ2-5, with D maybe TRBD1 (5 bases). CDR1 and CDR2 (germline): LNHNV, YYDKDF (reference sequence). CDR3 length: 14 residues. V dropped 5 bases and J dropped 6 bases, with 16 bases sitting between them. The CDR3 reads CATSPDHGAKTQYF. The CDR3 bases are TGTGCCACCAGCCCGGACCATGGGGCCAAGACCCAGTACTTC.

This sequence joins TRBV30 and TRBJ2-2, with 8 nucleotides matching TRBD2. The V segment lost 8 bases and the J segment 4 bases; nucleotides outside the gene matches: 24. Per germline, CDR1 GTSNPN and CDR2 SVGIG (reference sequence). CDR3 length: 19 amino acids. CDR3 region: CAGAGGRGGPVPSTGELFF. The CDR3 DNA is TGTGCCGGGGCGGGGGGCAGGGGAGGGCCAGTCCCCAGCACCGGGGAGCTGTTTTTT.

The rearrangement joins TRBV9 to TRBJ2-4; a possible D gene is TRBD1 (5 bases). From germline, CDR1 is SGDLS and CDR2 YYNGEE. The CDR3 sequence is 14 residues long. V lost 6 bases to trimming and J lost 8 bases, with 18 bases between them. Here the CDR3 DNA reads TGTGCCAGCAACAACGGACCCAGGGCCGACATTCAGTACTTC. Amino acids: CASNNGPRADIQYF.

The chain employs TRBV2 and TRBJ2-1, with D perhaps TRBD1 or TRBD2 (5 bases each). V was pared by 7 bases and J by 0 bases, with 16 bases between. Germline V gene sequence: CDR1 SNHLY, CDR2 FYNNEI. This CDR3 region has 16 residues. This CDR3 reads CASNPRGLSSYNEQFF. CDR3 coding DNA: TGTGCCAGCAATCCGAGGGGATTAAGCTCCTACAATGAGCAGTTCTTC.

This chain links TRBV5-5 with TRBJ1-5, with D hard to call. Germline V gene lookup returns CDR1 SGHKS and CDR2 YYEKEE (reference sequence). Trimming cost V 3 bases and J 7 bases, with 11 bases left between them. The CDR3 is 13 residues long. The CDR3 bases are TGTGCCAGCAGCTCTAGAGAGATACAGCCCCAGCATTTT. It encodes CASSSREIQPQHF.

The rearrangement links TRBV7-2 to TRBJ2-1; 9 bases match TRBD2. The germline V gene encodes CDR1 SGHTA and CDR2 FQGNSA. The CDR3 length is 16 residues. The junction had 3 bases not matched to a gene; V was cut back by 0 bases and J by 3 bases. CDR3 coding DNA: TGTGCCAGCAGCTTAGCCACTAGCGGGCGCTACAATGAGCAGTTCTTC. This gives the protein CASSLATSGRYNEQFF. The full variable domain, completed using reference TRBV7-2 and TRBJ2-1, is GAGVSQSPSNKVTEKGKDVELRCDPISGHTALYWYRQSLGQGLEFLIYFQGNSAPDKSGLPSDRFSAERTGGSVSTLTIQRTQQEDSAVYLCASSLATSGRYNEQFFGPGTRLTVL.

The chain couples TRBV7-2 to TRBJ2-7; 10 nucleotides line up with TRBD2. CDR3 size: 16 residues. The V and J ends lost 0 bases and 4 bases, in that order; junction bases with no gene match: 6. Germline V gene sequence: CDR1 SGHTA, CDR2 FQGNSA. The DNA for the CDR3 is TGTGCCAGCAGCTTAGCCTCCGGGACTAGCGCATACGAGCAGTACTTC. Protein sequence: CASSLASGTSAYEQYF.

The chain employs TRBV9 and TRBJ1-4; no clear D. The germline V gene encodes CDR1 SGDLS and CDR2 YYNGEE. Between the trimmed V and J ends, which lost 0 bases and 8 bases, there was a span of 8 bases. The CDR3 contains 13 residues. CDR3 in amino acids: CASSVDPSEKLFF. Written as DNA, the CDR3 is TGTGCCAGCAGCGTAGACCCCTCCGAAAAACTGTTTTTT.